Presented here are 30 T cell receptor beta chains from one specimen sequenced in a study of T cell clonality in common variable immunodeficiency. The method was immunoSEQ multiplex PCR; TCRdb's version includes in-frame clones alone and lacks a portion of them. The table lists over 40,000 clones, with no singletons. The sample consisted of peripheral blood mononuclear cells. The receptor source for this set is a person aged 18-69 years in good health.

This clone appeared many times. The read terminates 3 residues ahead of where the CDR3 ends, so the germline J gene completes it. The rearrangement uses TRBV6-2 or TRBV6-3 and TRBJ2-5; D gene ambiguous. V shed 6 bases and J shed 6 bases, with 8 bases lying between them. Germline V CDR1 and CDR2: MNHEY, SVGEGT. The CDR3 extends over 11 amino acids. The part of the CDR3 DNA that was read is TGTGCCAGCAGCCGCGATCAGACC. This sequence encodes CASSRDQT. The CDR3 in its entirety is CASSRDQTQYF.

At least ten counts were recorded for this clone. Read sequence stops 3 residues before the CDR3 end, and the germline J gene provides the missing end. V is TRBV13 and J is TRBJ2-4; TRBD2 matches at 7 bases. The CDR3 runs 17 residues. The J segment lost 1 base and the V segment lost 5 bases, leaving 11 bases of the junction unmatched. Germline V CDR1 and CDR2: PRHDT, FYEKMQ (reference sequence). CDR3 bases read: TGTGCCAGCAGCCTTTCTGAGCGGCGGGAGGCCAAAAACATT. It translates to CASSLSERREAKNI. The entire CDR3 protein is CASSLSERREAKNIQYF.

This clone was counted between two and nine times. The CDR3 is cut off 3 residues early in the read; its end comes from the germline J gene. The J gene is TRBJ2-4, the V gene TRBV30; the D gene is possibly TRBD2 (7 bases). This CDR3 spans 15 amino acids. Germline loops: CDR1 GTSNPN, CDR2 SVGIG (reference sequence). CDR3 sequence: CAWRAEGGQRYGQYF. CDR3 DNA, as far as it was read: TGTGCCTGGAGAGCTGAGGGGGGGCAACGCTATGGT.

This clone occurred many times. The CDR3 end lies 3 residues beyond the end of the read and is filled in from the germline J gene. The chain uses TRBV29-1 and TRBJ2-2; TRBD1 matches 11 bases. V lost 4 bases, J lost 7 bases, and 8 bases stayed unmatched. Germline loops: CDR1 SQVTM, CDR2 ANQGSEA. This CDR3 contains 15 residues. The CDR3 here is CSVVSRDRGGGELFF. The CDR3 DNA, read in part, is TGCAGCGTTGTTTCCCGGGACAGGGGGGGCGGGGAG.

This clone was seen ten or more times. The junction and the germline gene differ at one end; a read error may be behind it. The CDR3 end lies 3 residues beyond the end of the read and is filled in from the germline J gene. Other DNA sequences of this sample code for an identical CDR3. This chain links TRBV5-8 with TRBJ2-3; the D is unclear. The length of the CDR3 is 12 residues. Germline assignment: CDR1 SGHTS and CDR2 YDEGEE. Incomplete CDR3 DNA: TGCGCCAGCAGCTTCCCCCCAAATACG. It is translated as CASSFPPNT. The entire CDR3 sequence reads CASSFPPNTQYF.

Many counts were recorded for this clone. The read ends 3 residues early relative to the CDR3; the germline J gene fills the gap. The V and J genes are TRBV5-1 and TRBJ2-2, with D uncertain. The germline CDR1 and CDR2 sequences are SGHRS and YFSETQ. The V end was cut by 0 bases, the J end by 1 base, with 4 bases between. This CDR3 is 14 amino acids long. The CDR3 spells CASSLVQNTGELFF. Partial CDR3 DNA: TGCGCCAGCAGCTTGGTTCAGAACACCGGGGAG. Full variable domain (rest looked up from reference TRBV5-1 and TRBJ2-2): KAGVTQTPRYLIKTRGQQVTLSCSPISGHRSVSWYQQTPGQGLQFLFEYFSETQRNKGNFPGRFSGRQFSNSRSEMNVSTLELGDSALYLCASSLVQNTGELFFGEGSRLTVL.

Details on this clone: The read ends 3 residues early relative to the CDR3; the germline J gene fills the gap. The genes are TRBV20-1 and TRBJ1-5; 9 nucleotides align to TRBD1. The CDR3 extends over 15 amino acids. J lost 6 bases, V lost 0 bases, and 6 bases had no gene match. The germline CDR1 and CDR2 sequences are DFQATT and SNEGSKA (reference sequence). The CDR3 here is CSAREGQGESQPQHF. The part of the CDR3 DNA that was read is TGCAGTGCTAGAGAGGGACAGGGAGAGAGTCAGCCC.

There are many counts of this clone. The DNA ends 3 residues before the CDR3 does, and the rest of the CDR3 is filled in from the germline J gene. The chain employs TRBV19 and TRBJ2-1; perhaps TRBD1 as D (6 bases). This CDR3 comprises 14 residues. CDR1 is LNHDA and CDR2 is SQIVND in the germline V gene (reference sequence). The V and J ends lost 3 bases and 4 bases respectively, with 10 bases between them. CDR3 loop: CASSIMGAYNEQFF. The DNA read from the CDR3 is TGTGCCAGTAGTATTATGGGGGCTTACAATGAG. The whole variable domain, remainder taken from reference TRBV19 and TRBJ2-1, is DGGITQSPKYLFRKEGQNVTLSCEQNLNHDAMYWYRQDPGQGLRLIYYSQIVNDFQKGDIAEGYSVSREKKESFPLTVTSAQKNPTAFYLCASSIMGAYNEQFFGPGTRLTVL.

This clone appeared many times. The DNA ends 3 residues before the CDR3 does, and the rest of the CDR3 is filled in from the germline J gene. The chain links TRBV5-1 to TRBJ2-7; the D gene is possibly TRBD2 (6 bases). The CDR3 is made up of 15 amino acids. CDR1 and CDR2 (germline): SGHRS, YFSETQ. Trimming left V 4 bases short and J 2 bases short, with 16 bases between. The CDR3 protein is CASSLYSGSTYEQYF. CDR3 DNA, as far as it was read: TGCGCCAGCAGCCTATACAGCGGGTCTACCTACGAG.

This clone has at least ten counts. Read coverage stops 3 residues before the CDR3 terminus; the germline J gene supplies the remainder. The chain carries TRBV6-2 or TRBV6-3 and TRBJ2-1; 7 nucleotides line up with TRBD1. The CDR3 consists of 13 residues. Germline-derived CDR1 and CDR2 are MNHEY and SVGEGT. The V and J ends lost 9 bases and 8 bases, in that order; junction bases with no gene match: 10. Incomplete CDR3 DNA: TGTGCCAGTATCGGCACAGGGGATGATGAG. Translated, it gives CASIGTGDDE. The full-length CDR3 reads as CASIGTGDDEQFF.

This clone showed up many times. CDR3 protein: CASRGQGDGYTF. CDR3 DNA (partial): TGTGCCAGTAGGGGACAGGGGGACGGC. The chain couples TRBV19 to TRBJ1-2; 11 nucleotides line up with TRBD1. The CDR3 end falls 3 residues outside the read, so it is completed with the germline J gene. Germline CDR1 is LNHDA and CDR2 is SQIVND (reference sequence). This CDR3 comprises 12 residues.

In this sample, this clone turned up many times. The read terminates 3 residues ahead of where the CDR3 ends, so the germline J gene completes it. The chain is built from TRBV19 and TRBJ1-2, with TRBD1 matching 8 bases. V dropped 7 bases and J dropped 3; count of bases not matched to a gene: 7. Looked up from germline, CDR1 is LNHDA and CDR2 is SQIVND (reference sequence). CDR3 length equals 14 residues. CDR3 region: CASKARGLDYGYTF. The DNA read from the CDR3 is TGTGCCAGTAAGGCCAGGGGGCTTGACTATGGC.

This clone was detected ten times or more. The read ends 3 residues shy of where the CDR3 ends; the end is completed using the germline J gene. Other DNA variants within this sample encode the same CDR3. The chain employs TRBV30 and TRBJ1-1; 7 bases align to TRBD1. The CDR3 is 14 residues long. The junction had 5 bases not matched to a gene; V was cut back by 3 bases and J by 1 base. Per germline, CDR1 GTSNPN and CDR2 SVGIG (reference sequence). CDR3 bases read: TGTGCCTGGAGCCGGACAGGCCCGAACACTGAA. As protein: CAWSRTGPNTE. The CDR3 in full is CAWSRTGPNTEAFF.

This clone was seen more than once but under ten times. The read ends 3 residues shy of where the CDR3 ends; the end is completed using the germline J gene. The J gene is TRBJ2-2, the V gene TRBV19; TRBD1 matches at 9 bases. The CDR3 extends over 16 amino acids. Germline V CDR1 and CDR2: LNHDA, SQIVND (reference sequence). The sequenced part of the CDR3 DNA is TGTGCCAGTACCTCAGACAGGGGGGCCCTTCATGAAAAG. This codes for CASTSDRGALHEK. The whole CDR3 protein reads CASTSDRGALHEKLFF.

This clone was seen at least ten times. The CDR3 end lies 3 residues beyond the end of the read and is filled in from the germline J gene. This chain joins TRBV7-2 and TRBJ2-2; 8 nucleotides match TRBD2. Per germline, CDR1 SGHTA and CDR2 FQGNSA. The V and J ends lost 8 bases and 9 bases, in that order; junction bases with no gene match: 14. The CDR3 is 15 amino acids. The CDR3 here is CASRLGGGRSRELFF. The part of the CDR3 DNA that was read is TGTGCCAGCCGCCTTGGCGGGGGGCGTTCGCGGGAG.

This clone showed up many times. The read terminates 3 residues before the CDR3 end, so the remaining end is supplied by the germline J gene. V is TRBV20-1 and J is TRBJ2-5; 10 bases are shared with TRBD1. With V trimmed by 5 bases and J by 0 bases, 12 bases remained unmatched. The CDR3 length is 17 residues. Per germline, CDR1 DFQATT and CDR2 SNEGSKA (reference sequence). The part of the CDR3 DNA that was read is TGCAGTGCTCCCGGACAGGGGGTGCCCTCATACCAAGAGACC. It translates to CSAPGQGVPSYQET. The full CDR3 protein is CSAPGQGVPSYQETQYF.

This clone has ten or more counts. The read ends 3 residues early relative to the CDR3; the germline J gene fills the gap. The chain couples TRBV6-1 to TRBJ1-1; a weak D match, TRBD1 (5 bases). Trimming removed 2 bases from V and 4 bases from J, with 11 bases in between. This CDR3 contains 14 residues. Germline V gene lookup returns CDR1 MNHNS and CDR2 SASEGT. The CDR3 DNA, read in part, is TGTGCCAGCAGTGAAAGGACCGGGGGCACTGAA. Amino acids: CASSERTGGTE. Given in full, the CDR3 is CASSERTGGTEAFF.

This clone showed up many times. The CDR3 end is not reached by the read, which stops 3 residues before it; the germline J gene fills it in. The chain is built from TRBV5-6 and TRBJ1-5; tentative D call: TRBD1 (5 bases). Germline loops: CDR1 SGHDT, CDR2 YYEEEE. The CDR3 extends over 15 amino acids. Trimming stripped 4 bases from V and 0 bases from J, with 11 bases between. The CDR3 bases that were read are TGTGCCAGCAGCCCAGGGTTGGGTAGCAATCAGCCC. Amino acid sequence: CASSPGLGSNQP. The complete CDR3 sequence is CASSPGLGSNQPQHF. The full variable domain, completed using reference TRBV5-6 and TRBJ1-5, is DAGVTQSPTHLIKTRGQQVTLRCSPKSGHDTVSWYQQALGQGPQFIFQYYEEEERQRGNFPDRFSGHQFPNYSSELNVNALLLGDSALYLCASSPGLGSNQPQHFGDGTRLSIL.

This clone has ten or more counts. The CDR3 extends 3 residues past the end of the read, so its final part is completed from the germline J gene. This rearrangement joins TRBV6-2 or TRBV6-3 to TRBJ2-3, with 8 bases matching TRBD2. The CDR3 consists of 14 residues. V trimming: 8 bases; J trimming: 2 bases; junction bases outside the gene matches: 6. Looked up from germline, CDR1 is MNHEY and CDR2 is SVGEGT. The sequenced CDR3 bases are TGTGCCAGCTCAGCGGGGGAGGTCACAGATACG. Protein product: CASSAGEVTDT. The entire CDR3 reads CASSAGEVTDTQYF.

This clone was observed a handful of times. The sequence runs out 3 residues before the end of the CDR3; the remainder is reconstructed from the germline J gene. The chain carries TRBV6-1 and TRBJ2-4; 8 positions match TRBD2. CDR3 length: 18 residues. Germline V gives CDR1 MNHNS, CDR2 SASEGT. J was trimmed by 1 base and V by 2 bases; bases with no gene match: 10. CDR3 DNA (partial): TGTGCCAGCAGTGAAAAGGATTCGGGGGGGGCTGCCAAAAACATT. This sequence encodes CASSEKDSGGAAKNI. The full CDR3 reads CASSEKDSGGAAKNIQYF.

Comments on this clone: The read ends 3 residues before the CDR3 terminus; that terminus is restored from the germline J gene. The V call is TRBV30, the J call TRBJ1-2, with unresolved D. CDR3 length: 14 residues. Germline V lookup: CDR1 GTSNPN, CDR2 SVGIG (reference sequence). The sequenced part of the CDR3 DNA is TGTGCCTGGAGTGAGGCTAGCGGCACCTACGAC. Protein product: CAWSEASGTYD. The CDR3 in its entirety is CAWSEASGTYDYTF.

For this clone: With the read ending 3 residues before the CDR3 end, the germline J gene is used to fill in that end. The chain has TRBV6-1 and TRBJ1-2, with unresolved D. Germline V gene sequence: CDR1 MNHNS, CDR2 SASEGT. The CDR3 totals 12 residues. CDR3 bases read: TGTGCCAGCAGTGTTGCGGGAGATACC. Translation gives CASSVAGDT. The whole CDR3 sequence is CASSVAGDTYTF.

This clone was counted at least ten times. From the germline J gene comes the end of the CDR3, since the read stops 3 residues before it. V is TRBV30 and J is TRBJ2-7; 12 bases align to TRBD2. The J segment lost 4 bases and the V segment lost 1 base, leaving 2 bases of the junction unmatched. The germline V gene encodes CDR1 GTSNPN and CDR2 SVGIG (reference sequence). The CDR3 loop spans 14 amino acids. The DNA read from the CDR3 is TGTGCCTGGAGTGCCGGGACTAGCGGGTACGAG. Protein product: CAWSAGTSGYE. The full CDR3 protein reads CAWSAGTSGYEQYF.

This clone was seen a handful of times. The CDR3 extends 3 residues past the end of the read, so its final part is completed from the germline J gene. The V call is TRBV19, the J call TRBJ1-1; 8 nucleotides align to TRBD1. The V gene end was trimmed by 5 bases and the J gene end by 1 base; junction bases not matched to a gene: 9. Germline V gene sequence: CDR1 LNHDA, CDR2 SQIVND (reference sequence). CDR3 length: 16 amino acids. CDR3 in amino acids: CASSPYQGTGNTEAFF. The sequenced part of the CDR3 DNA is TGTGCCAGTAGTCCTTACCAGGGGACAGGGAACACTGAA.

Points on this clone: The CDR3 is cut off 3 residues early in the read; its end comes from the germline J gene. The V gene is TRBV5-4, the J gene TRBJ2-7, with 7 bases aligning to TRBD1. Germline trimming cut 4 bases from V and 0 bases from J; bases unmatched to any gene: 7. The germline gives CDR1 SGHNT, CDR2 YYREEE (reference sequence). This CDR3 contains 15 residues. This chain's CDR3 is CASSPGQVYSYEQYF. The part of the CDR3 DNA that was read is TGTGCCAGCAGCCCCGGACAGGTCTACTCCTACGAG.

This clone showed up many times. The CDR3 here is CASSERGGEAFF. The covered CDR3 bases are TGTGCCAGTAGCGAGAGGGGGGGAGAA. J is TRBJ1-1 and V is TRBV19, with D possibly being TRBD1 (6 bases). Sequencing ends 3 residues short of the CDR3 end; the germline J gene provides the rest. The CDR3 is made up of 12 amino acids. Germline V gene lookup returns CDR1 LNHDA and CDR2 SQIVND (reference sequence).

This clone was counted only a few times. The read stops 3 residues short of the end of the CDR3; the missing end is completed from the germline J gene. V is TRBV5-6 and J is TRBJ2-7; 9 bases agree with TRBD1. Germline values: CDR1 SGHDT, CDR2 YYEEEE. There are 13 residues in the CDR3. The J segment lost 5 bases and the V segment lost 3 bases, leaving 3 bases of the junction unmatched. CDR3 sequence reads: CASSWGQGDEQYF. CDR3 DNA (partial): TGTGCCAGCAGCTGGGGACAGGGCGACGAG.

This clone appeared many times. Partial CDR3 DNA: TGCAGCGTTGAAGTCATACAGGGGGGGACGACTGAA. Protein: CSVEVIQGGTTE. The entire CDR3 reads CSVEVIQGGTTEAFF. The rearrangement uses TRBV29-1 and TRBJ1-1, with 8 bases matching TRBD1. The read terminates 3 residues ahead of where the CDR3 ends, so the germline J gene completes it. Losses at the gene ends were 1 base for V and 5 bases for J; bases not matched to a gene: 9. This CDR3 contains 15 residues. The germline CDR1 and CDR2 sequences are SQVTM and ANQGSEA. Full variable domain (rest looked up from reference TRBV29-1 and TRBJ1-1): SAVISQKPSRDICQRGTSLTIQCQVDSQVTMMFWYRQQPGQSLTLIATANQGSEATYESGFVIDKFPISRPNLTFSTLTVSNMSPEDSSIYLCSVEVIQGGTTEAFFGQGTRLTVV.

This clone came up many times. The read ends 3 residues early relative to the CDR3; the germline J gene fills the gap. V gene TRBV20-1 combines with J gene TRBJ2-1; TRBD1 matches at 9 bases. This CDR3 is built from 14 residues. The germline CDR1 and CDR2 sequences are DFQATT and SNEGSKA (reference sequence). V shed 4 bases, J shed 3 bases, and the junction held 4 bases outside the gene matches. CDR3 DNA, as far as it was read: TGCAGTGCTACACAGGGGGCCTACTACAATGAG. Amino acid sequence: CSATQGAYYNE. The whole CDR3 region reads CSATQGAYYNEQFF.

There are many counts of this clone. The missing CDR3 end, 3 residues past where the read stops, is filled in from the germline J gene. The chain joins TRBV6-2 or TRBV6-3 to TRBJ2-1, with D perhaps matching TRBD1 (5 bases). This CDR3 region has 15 residues. Deletions cut 5 bases from V and 0 bases from J, with 11 bases between. Germline loops: CDR1 MNHEY, CDR2 SVGEGT. Incomplete CDR3 DNA: TGTGCCAGCAGTCCGCGACAGCTCTCCTACAATGAG. Protein: CASSPRQLSYNE. The whole CDR3 sequence is CASSPRQLSYNEQFF.